This TCR beta chain was found in a study of response to subunit inactivated influenza vaccine. Overall study findings and caveats: The study's authors posited that every seasonal influenza vaccination enlists few new T cells.

As regards this clonotype: Its antigen is unidentified.

CDR3 length: 14 amino acids. Germline CDR1 is KGHDR and CDR2 is SFDVKD. The V and J ends lost 6 bases and 7 bases, in that order; junction bases with no gene match: 6. TCRdb recomputed calls from the RT-PCR reads with MiXCR, one row per CDR3 protein. The data hold about 180,000 distinct CDR3 sequences, with about 10% observed a single time. The receptor's source is a man in his fifties who received an inactivated influenza vaccine. The gene calls are TRBV24-1 and TRBJ2-1; 9 nucleotides agree with TRBD2. The sample consisted of non-naive T cells sorted from PBMCs, taken on the day of vaccination. CDR3 in DNA: TGTGCCACCAGTCACGCGGGGGGGAAGAATGAGCAGTTCTTC. Protein sequence: CATSHAGGKNEQFF.